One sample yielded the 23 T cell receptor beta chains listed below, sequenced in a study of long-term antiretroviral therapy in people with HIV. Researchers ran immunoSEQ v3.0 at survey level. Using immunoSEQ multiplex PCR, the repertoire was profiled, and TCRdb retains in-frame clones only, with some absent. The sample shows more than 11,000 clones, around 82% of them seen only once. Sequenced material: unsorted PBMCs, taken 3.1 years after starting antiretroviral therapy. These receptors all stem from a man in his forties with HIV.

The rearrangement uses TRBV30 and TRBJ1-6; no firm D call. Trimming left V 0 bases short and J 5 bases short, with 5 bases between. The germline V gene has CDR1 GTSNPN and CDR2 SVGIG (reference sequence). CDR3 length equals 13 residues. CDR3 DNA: TGTGCCTGGAGTGTGTCAAATAATTCACCCCTCCACTTT. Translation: CAWSVSNNSPLHF.

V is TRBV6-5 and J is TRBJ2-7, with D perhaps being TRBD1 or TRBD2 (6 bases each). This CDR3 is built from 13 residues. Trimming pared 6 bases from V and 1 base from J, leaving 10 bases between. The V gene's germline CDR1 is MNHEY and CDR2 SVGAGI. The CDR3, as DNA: TGTGCCAGCAGACGGGGGCCTTCCTACGAGCAGTACTTC. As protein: CASRRGPSYEQYF.

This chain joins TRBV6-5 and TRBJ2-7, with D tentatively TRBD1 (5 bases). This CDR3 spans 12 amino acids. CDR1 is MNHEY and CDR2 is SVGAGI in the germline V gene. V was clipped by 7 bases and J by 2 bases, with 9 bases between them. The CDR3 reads CASTSTAYEQYF. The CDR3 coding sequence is TGTGCCAGCACTTCGACAGCCTACGAGCAGTACTTC.

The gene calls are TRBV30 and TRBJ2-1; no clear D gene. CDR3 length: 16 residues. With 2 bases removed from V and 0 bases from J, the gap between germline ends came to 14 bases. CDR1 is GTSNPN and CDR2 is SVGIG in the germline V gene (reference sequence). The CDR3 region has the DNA TGTGCCTGGAGTAGACCCCATGTCTCCTCCTACAATGAGCAGTTCTTC. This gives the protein CAWSRPHVSSYNEQFF. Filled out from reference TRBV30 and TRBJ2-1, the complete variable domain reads SQTIHQWPATLVQPVGSPLSLECTVEGTSNPNLYWYRQAAGRGLQLLFYSVGIGQISSEVPQNLSASRPQDRQFILSSKKLLLSDSGFYLCAWSRPHVSSYNEQFFGPGTRLTVL.

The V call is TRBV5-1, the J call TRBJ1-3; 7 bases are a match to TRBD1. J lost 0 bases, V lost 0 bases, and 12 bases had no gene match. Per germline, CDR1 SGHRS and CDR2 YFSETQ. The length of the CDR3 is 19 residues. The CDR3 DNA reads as TGCGCCAGCAGCTTGGGATTTGAGGGGGCTTCCTCCTCTGGAAACACCATATATTTT. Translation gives CASSLGFEGASSSGNTIYF.

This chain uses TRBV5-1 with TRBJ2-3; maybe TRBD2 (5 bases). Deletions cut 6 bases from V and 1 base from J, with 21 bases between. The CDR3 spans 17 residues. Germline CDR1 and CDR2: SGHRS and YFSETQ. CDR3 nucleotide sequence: TGCGCCAGCACCTCTGGCCCTAGCCGGGTCGGCACAGATACGCAGTATTTT. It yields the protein CASTSGPSRVGTDTQYF.

CDR3 loop: CASSSPFSGGPGYEQYF. CDR3 nucleotide sequence: TGTGCCAGCAGCTCCCCTTTTAGCGGGGGGCCGGGGTACGAGCAGTACTTC. V is TRBV5-6 and J is TRBJ2-7; 10 positions match TRBD2. The length of the CDR3 is 17 residues. Trimming cost V 3 bases and J 4 bases; bases outside gene matches: 13. Germline V gene data show CDR1 as SGHDT and CDR2 as YYEEEE.

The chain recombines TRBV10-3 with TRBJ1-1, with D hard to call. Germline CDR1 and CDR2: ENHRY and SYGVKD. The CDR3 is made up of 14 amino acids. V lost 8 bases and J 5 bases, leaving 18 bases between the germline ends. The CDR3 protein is CAIRTQGIPTEAFF. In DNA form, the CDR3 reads TGTGCCATCCGGACCCAAGGAATACCGACTGAAGCTTTCTTT.

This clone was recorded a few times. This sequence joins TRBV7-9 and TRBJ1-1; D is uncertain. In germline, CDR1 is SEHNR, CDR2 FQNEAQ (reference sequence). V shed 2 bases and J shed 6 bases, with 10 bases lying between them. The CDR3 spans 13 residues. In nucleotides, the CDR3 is TGTGCCAGCAGCTTAACCGACAAAGCTGAAGCTTTCTTT. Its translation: CASSLTDKAEAFF.

DNA for the CDR3: TGTGCCAGCAGCGCGGGACAGGCTAATAATCAGCCCCAGCATTTT. Translation gives CASSAGQANNQPQHF. The V and J genes are TRBV2 and TRBJ1-5; 8 nucleotides line up with TRBD1. With 6 bases clipped from V and 4 bases from J, the junction kept 8 bases outside the gene matches. Looked up from germline, CDR1 is SNHLY and CDR2 is FYNNEI. There are 15 residues in the CDR3.

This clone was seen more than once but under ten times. DNA of the CDR3: TGTGCCTGGAGTCCTTATGGGGGGGGCAGCAATCAGCCCCAGCATTTT. Its translation is CAWSPYGGGSNQPQHF. The chain joins TRBV30 to TRBJ1-5, with a weak D call TRBD1 (6 bases). The V gene's germline CDR1 is GTSNPN and CDR2 SVGIG (reference sequence). The length of the CDR3 is 16 residues. The V and J ends lost 2 bases and 1 base respectively, with 15 bases between them.

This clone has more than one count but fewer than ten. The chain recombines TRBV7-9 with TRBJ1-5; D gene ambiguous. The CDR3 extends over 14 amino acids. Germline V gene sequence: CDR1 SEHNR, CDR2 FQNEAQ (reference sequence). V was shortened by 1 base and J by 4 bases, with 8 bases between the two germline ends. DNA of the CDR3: TGTGCCAGCAGCTTAGACGGCAGAAATCAGCCCCAGCATTTT. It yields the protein CASSLDGRNQPQHF.

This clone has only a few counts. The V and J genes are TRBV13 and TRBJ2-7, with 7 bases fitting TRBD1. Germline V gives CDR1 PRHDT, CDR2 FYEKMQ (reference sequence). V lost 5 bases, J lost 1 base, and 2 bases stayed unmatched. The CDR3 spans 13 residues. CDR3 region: CASSPGGSYEQYF. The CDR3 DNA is TGTGCCAGCAGCCCAGGGGGATCCTACGAGCAGTACTTC.

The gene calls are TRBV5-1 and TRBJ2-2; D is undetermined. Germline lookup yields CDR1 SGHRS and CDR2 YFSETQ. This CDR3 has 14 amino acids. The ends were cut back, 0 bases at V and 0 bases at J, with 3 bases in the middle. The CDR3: CASSLAPNTGELFF. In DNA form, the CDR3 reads TGCGCCAGCAGCTTGGCCCCGAACACCGGGGAGCTGTTTTTT.

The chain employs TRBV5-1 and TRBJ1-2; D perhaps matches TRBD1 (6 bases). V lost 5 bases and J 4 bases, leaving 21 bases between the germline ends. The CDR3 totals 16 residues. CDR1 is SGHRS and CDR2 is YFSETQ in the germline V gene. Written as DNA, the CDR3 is TGCGCCAGCAGTCTTACCGGGGGCCGAGAGGGCTATGGCTACACCTTC. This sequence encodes CASSLTGGREGYGYTF.

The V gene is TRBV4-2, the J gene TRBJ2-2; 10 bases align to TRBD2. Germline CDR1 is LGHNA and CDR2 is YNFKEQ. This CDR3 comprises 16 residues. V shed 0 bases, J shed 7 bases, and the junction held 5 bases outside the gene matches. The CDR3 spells CASSQEKRGGGGELFF. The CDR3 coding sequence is TGTGCCAGCAGCCAAGAGAAGCGGGGGGGAGGCGGGGAGCTGTTTTTT.

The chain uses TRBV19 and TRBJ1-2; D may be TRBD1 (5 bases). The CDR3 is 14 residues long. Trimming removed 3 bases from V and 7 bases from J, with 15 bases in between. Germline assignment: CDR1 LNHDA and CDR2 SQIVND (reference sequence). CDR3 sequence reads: CASSMLSREGGYTF. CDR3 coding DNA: TGTGCCAGTAGTATGTTAAGCAGGGAAGGTGGCTACACCTTC.

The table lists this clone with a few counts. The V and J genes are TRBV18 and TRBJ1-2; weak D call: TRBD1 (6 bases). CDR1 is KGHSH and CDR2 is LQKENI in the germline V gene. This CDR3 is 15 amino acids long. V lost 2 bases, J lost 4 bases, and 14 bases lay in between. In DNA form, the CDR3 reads TGTGCCAGCTCACCATTGGCAGGGGAATCCTATGGCTACACCTTC. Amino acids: CASSPLAGESYGYTF. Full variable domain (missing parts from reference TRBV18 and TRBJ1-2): NAGVMQNPRHLVRRRGQEARLRCSPMKGHSHVYWYRQLPEEGLKFMVYLQKENIIDESGMPKERFSAEFPKEGPSILRIQQVVRGDSAAYFCASSPLAGESYGYTFGSGTRLTVV.

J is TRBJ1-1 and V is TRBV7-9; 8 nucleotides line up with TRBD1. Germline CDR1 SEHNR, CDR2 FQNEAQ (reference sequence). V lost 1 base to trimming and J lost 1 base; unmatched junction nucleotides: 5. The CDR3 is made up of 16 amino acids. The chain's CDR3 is CASSLGGTGENTEAFF. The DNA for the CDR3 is TGTGCCAGCAGCTTAGGGGGGACAGGAGAGAACACTGAAGCTTTCTTT.

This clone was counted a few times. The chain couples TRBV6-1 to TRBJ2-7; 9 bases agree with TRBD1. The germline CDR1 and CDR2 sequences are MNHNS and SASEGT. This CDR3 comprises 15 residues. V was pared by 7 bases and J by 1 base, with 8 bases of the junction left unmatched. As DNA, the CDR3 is TGTGCCAGCACAACCGGGACAGGGCCATCCTACGAGCAGTACTTC. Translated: CASTTGTGPSYEQYF.

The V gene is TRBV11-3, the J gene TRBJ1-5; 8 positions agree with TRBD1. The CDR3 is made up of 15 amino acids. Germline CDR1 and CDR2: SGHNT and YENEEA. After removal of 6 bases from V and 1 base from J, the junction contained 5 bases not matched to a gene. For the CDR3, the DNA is TGTGCCAGCAGGGACAGGGTACGCAGCAATCAGCCCCAGCATTTT. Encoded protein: CASRDRVRSNQPQHF.

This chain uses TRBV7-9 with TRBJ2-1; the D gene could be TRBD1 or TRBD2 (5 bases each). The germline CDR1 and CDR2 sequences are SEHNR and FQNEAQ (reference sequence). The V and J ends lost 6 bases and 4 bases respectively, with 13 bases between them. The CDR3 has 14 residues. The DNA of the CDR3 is TGTGCCAGCAGGGTCGGGGCCTCTTACAATGAGCAGTTCTTC. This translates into CASRVGASYNEQFF. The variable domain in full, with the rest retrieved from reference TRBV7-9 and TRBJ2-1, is DTGVSQNPRHKITKRGQNVTFRCDPISEHNRLYWYRQTLGQGPEFLTYFQNEAQLEKSRLLSDRFSAERPKGSFSTLEIQRTEQGDSAMYLCASRVGASYNEQFFGPGTRLTVL.

CDR3 region: CASSEGTGWNQPQHF. CDR3 nucleotides: TGTGCCAGCAGCGAAGGGACCGGGTGGAATCAGCCCCAGCATTTT. The rearrangement links TRBV11-2 to TRBJ1-5, with D maybe TRBD1 (5 bases). Deletions cut 5 bases from V and 4 bases from J, with 15 bases between. This CDR3 contains 15 residues. Per germline, CDR1 SGHAT and CDR2 FQNNGV.